The text below deals with one T cell receptor (beta chain). These data originate in a study of cytomegalovirus exposure and HLA in healthy donors. The V end lost 0 bases, the J end lost 6 bases, and 12 bases lay between the germline ends. Germline CDR1 SGHRS, CDR2 YFSETQ. There are 15 residues in the CDR3. In the PCR, 60 Vbeta and 13 Jbeta primers were used. Measured with immunoSEQ multiplex PCR; TCRdb has only the in-frame clones, and not every one. This table has 200,000 to 250,000 clones, approximately 79% appearing once. The chain links TRBV5-1 to TRBJ2-2; the D gene is possibly TRBD1 (7 bases). The receptor comes from a man in his fifties or sixties in good health and CMV-seronegative. The sequenced material came from PBMCs. In DNA form, the CDR3 reads TGCGCCAGCAGCTTGGCCGGAGGGGGCCCCGGGGAGCTGTTTTTT. Protein product: CASSLAGGGPGELFF.